The T cell receptor beta chain under discussion was sequenced for a study of T-cell memory formation after mild COVID-19. TCR alpha and TCR beta cDNA libraries carrying sample barcodes and UMIs were produced by 5'RACE using constant-segment primers. TCRdb processed the 5' RACE reads anew with MiXCR; each CDR3 protein has one entry. The data show a few hundred thousand distinct CDR3 sequences, more than 20% seen once. Per the germline V gene, CDR1 is LGHDT and CDR2 is YNNKEL (reference sequence). CDR3 length: 15 residues. V lost 4 bases and J 2 bases, leaving 15 bases between the germline ends. Sequenced sample: PBMCs or a T cell subset sorted from them (not recorded which). The receptor's source is a man between 18 and 29 years old who had mild COVID-19 (a few samples of this study predate the infection). Cell type and time point are not known. The genes are TRBV3-1 and TRBJ2-7; D not certain. The CDR3 nucleotides are TGTGCCAGCAGCCCATACCCTGAGGTCCCCTACGAGCAGTACTTC. Its protein product is CASSPYPEVPYEQYF.